The present TCR beta chain was sequenced within a study of T-cell reconstitution after alpha-beta-depleted transplantation in children. The CDR3 has 13 residues. V was shortened by 5 bases and J by 6 bases, with 10 bases between the two germline ends. In germline, CDR1 is SGHAT, CDR2 FQDESV (reference sequence). This sample's TCRbeta library carried unique molecular identifier barcodes. TCRdb redid the calling of the PCR reads with MiXCR, one entry per CDR3 protein. The sample yields around 130,000 distinct CDR3 sequences, 8.5% to 10% seen once. The chain has TRBV11-1 and TRBJ2-2; unclear D gene. The material was PBMCs, mostly from graft donor cells, obtained 180 days after TCRalphabeta/CD19-depleted stem cell transplant. The source of this sequence is a girl under three years old who had a stem cell transplant for combined immunodeficiency, so the T cells may come from the graft donor. The CDR3 DNA follows: TGTGCCAGCAGCCACCAAGCCCCCGGGGAGCTGTTTTTT. Translating it yields CASSHQAPGELFF.